This entry is about one TCR beta chain. These data belong to a study of blood T cell repertoires in COVID-19. Study at large: Samples representing acute and convalescent COVID-19 were sourced from the United States, Italy and Spain.

Original processing methods: Using reference gene primer amplification, nucleated cell counts were estimated. Here immunoSEQ multiplex PCR was the method, and the copy in TCRdb shows in-frame clones only, minus some. D and trimming come from the DNA, and the V and J calls and clone size come from that table. The sample holds a few hundred thousand clones, around 85% seen once. All enrollees were roughly 18 to 89 years old and from 25 or so US areas. The CDR3 spans 15 residues. Per germline, CDR1 MNHEY and CDR2 SVGAGI. Trimming removed 6 bases from V and 5 bases from J; junction bases left unmatched: 9.

The sequencing input was PBMCs or T cells enriched from blood (not recorded which). The receptor comes from a woman younger than 45 who had recovered from COVID-19. The rearrangement links TRBV6-5 to TRBJ2-1; 8 bases align to TRBD1. CDR3: CASRDTGGGHNEQFF. DNA of the CDR3: TGTGCCAGCAGGGATACAGGGGGAGGCCACAATGAGCAGTTCTTC.